This T cell receptor (beta chain) comes out of a study of beta chain features in type 1 diabetes. This clone was seen more than once but under ten times. Its antigen remains unidentified. This CDR3 contains 16 residues. J gave up 4 bases and V 4 bases, and 10 bases lay outside the gene matches. The germline V gene encodes CDR1 SGHDT and CDR2 YYEEEE. Findings of the study overall: Cells with high TCR expression could be over-represented when cDNA is sequenced. TCRB CDR3s were moderately but significantly shorter in Type 1 diabetes patients in all four CD4+ subsets.

Every isolated RNA sample was fully reverse transcribed, so sequencing captured expressed TCRB transcripts. Clones were sequenced by immunoSEQ multiplex PCR, and TCRdb holds only the in-frame ones, with some missing. The sample includes 350,000 to 450,000 clones, about 16% of them seen just once. Based on CD45RO/CCR7/CD25/CD127/CD95/CD27, CD4+ regulatory, stem cell-like memory, naive and central memory cells were sorted. Sequencing was carried out using naive CD4+ T cells from blood. The TCR comes from a woman under 30 in good health. V usage is TRBV5-6 and J usage is TRBJ1-2; 10 bases agree with TRBD1. CDR3 in DNA: TGTGCCAGCAGCAAACCCCGGGACAGGGGCACCTATGGCTACACCTTC. It encodes CASSKPRDRGTYGYTF.